The 23 T cell receptor beta chains listed next were all sequenced from one sample in a study of blood T cell repertoires in COVID-19. This table comes from immunoSEQ multiplex PCR, and its TCRdb copy is limited to in-frame clones, with some not included. This table has some 200,000 clones, approximately 78% appearing once. What was sequenced was PBMCs or T cells enriched from blood (not recorded which). These receptor sequences come from a woman between 50 and 59 years old who had recovered from COVID-19.

This clone was observed a handful of times. The J gene is TRBJ1-5, the V gene TRBV5-1, with D maybe TRBD1 (5 bases). Trimming took off 4 bases at V and 6 bases at J, with 17 bases between the two ends. Germline V gene data show CDR1 as SGHRS and CDR2 as YFSETQ. This CDR3 comprises 15 residues. Here the CDR3 reads CASSAEGAPGQPQHF. Written as DNA, the CDR3 is TGCGCCAGCAGCGCCGAAGGGGCCCCGGGTCAGCCCCAGCATTTT.

The CDR3 coding sequence is TGTGCCAGCAGCCAAGGGACCGGGACTCACTATGGCTACACCTTC. This encodes CASSQGTGTHYGYTF. This chain connects TRBV3-1 (or the pseudogene TRBV3-2) to TRBJ1-2; D possibly corresponds to TRBD1 (5 bases). With 1 base removed from V and 3 bases from J, the gap between germline ends came to 12 bases. Germline assignment: CDR1 LGHDT and CDR2 YNNKEL (reference sequence). The CDR3 covers 15 residues.

The chain links TRBV10-3 to TRBJ2-1; TRBD1 is a possible D gene (6 bases). The CDR3 covers 13 residues. Per the germline V gene, CDR1 is ENHRY and CDR2 is SYGVKD. The V end was cut by 5 bases, the J end by 6 bases, with 11 bases between. The chain's CDR3 is CAISSVQGNEQFF. CDR3 DNA sequence: TGTGCCATCAGTTCAGTACAGGGCAATGAGCAGTTCTTC.

In this sample, this clone turned up once. The gene calls are TRBV7-2 and TRBJ1-1, with D perhaps TRBD1 (6 bases). Trimming shortened V by 5 bases and J by 4 bases, and 17 bases separated the two germline ends. Germline V lookup: CDR1 SGHTA, CDR2 FQGNSA. This CDR3 has 15 amino acids. The CDR3 reads CASSQYTGGLTEAFF. CDR3 sequence (DNA): TGTGCCAGCAGCCAATACACGGGGGGGCTCACTGAAGCTTTCTTT.

In DNA, the CDR3 is TGTGCCAGCAGTATTACAGGGGTTGGAAACACCATATATTTT. Translating it yields CASSITGVGNTIYF. V usage is TRBV6-5 and J usage is TRBJ1-3, with 7 bases fitting TRBD1. Germline CDR1 MNHEY, CDR2 SVGAGI. The junction had 4 bases not matched to a gene; V was cut back by 5 bases and J by 3 bases. This CDR3 has 14 residues.

This clone has more than one count but fewer than ten. The chain uses TRBV28 and TRBJ2-7; 12 nucleotides match TRBD2. The CDR3 runs 15 residues. V lost 5 bases and J lost 10; bases outside the gene matches: 12. Germline V lookup: CDR1 MDHEN, CDR2 SYDVKM. This CDR3 reads CASSPDLAGGRLQYF. The CDR3 DNA sequence: TGTGCCAGCAGTCCGGATCTAGCGGGAGGGCGATTACAGTACTTC.

There are a few counts of this clone. CDR3: CASSRGGYNSPLHF. Written as DNA, the CDR3 is TGTGCCAGCAGCCGGGGGGGGTATAATTCACCCCTCCACTTT. V is TRBV27 and J is TRBJ1-6, with D tentatively TRBD1 (5 bases). The CDR3 runs to 14 residues. CDR1 is MNHEY and CDR2 is SMNVEV in the germline V gene (reference sequence). V was shortened by 6 bases and J by 4 bases, with 10 bases between the two germline ends.

The rearrangement joins TRBV7-2 to TRBJ1-5; perhaps TRBD1 as D (5 bases). The CDR3 consists of 16 residues. V was cut by 1 base and J by 5 bases, with 15 bases left in between. CDR1 and CDR2 from the germline V gene are SGHTA and FQGNSA. The DNA for the CDR3 is TGTGCCAGCAGCTTAGTGGGGCCAGGGCCGTATCAGCCCCAGCATTTT. It is translated as CASSLVGPGPYQPQHF.

The rearrangement uses TRBV30 and TRBJ1-5; D is ambiguous. V was trimmed by 1 base and J by 4 bases, leaving 8 bases between them. The CDR3 runs 13 residues. Germline V gives CDR1 GTSNPN, CDR2 SVGIG (reference sequence). CDR3: CAWSADGNQPQHF. For the CDR3, the DNA is TGTGCCTGGAGTGCTGACGGGAATCAGCCCCAGCATTTT. Filled out from reference TRBV30 and TRBJ1-5, the complete variable domain reads SQTIHQWPATLVQPVGSPLSLECTVEGTSNPNLYWYRQAAGRGLQLLFYSVGIGQISSEVPQNLSASRPQDRQFILSSKKLLLSDSGFYLCAWSADGNQPQHFGDGTRLSIL.

In its sample, this clone was seen a few times. V is TRBV5-1 and J is TRBJ2-1, with TRBD2 matching over 11 bases. V lost 4 bases, J lost 8 bases, and 8 bases stayed unmatched. The CDR3 sequence is 15 residues long. CDR1 and CDR2 (germline): SGHRS, YFSETQ. CDR3 sequence reads: CASSRLAGGADEQFF. The CDR3 nucleotides read TGCGCCAGCAGCAGGCTAGCGGGAGGTGCAGATGAGCAGTTCTTC.

V and J are TRBV27 and TRBJ1-2; TRBD1 might be the D (5 bases). Trimming shortened V by 6 bases and J by 2 bases, and 13 bases separated the two germline ends. Looked up from germline, CDR1 is MNHEY and CDR2 is SMNVEV (reference sequence). The CDR3 is 14 amino acids. The CDR3 nucleotides are TGTGCCAGCAGGCCGGACATGGGGAACTATGGCTACACCTTC. Amino acids: CASRPDMGNYGYTF.

The rearrangement joins TRBV6-5 to TRBJ1-2, with 9 bases identical to TRBD1. The CDR3 is made up of 14 amino acids. CDR1 is MNHEY, CDR2 SVGAGI, per germline. V was clipped by 4 bases and J by 4 bases; unmatched bases: 4. CDR3 loop: CASSWTGDGYGYTF. The CDR3 bases are TGTGCCAGCAGTTGGACAGGGGACGGCTATGGCTACACCTTC.

The CDR3 DNA reads as TGTGCCAGCAGTGAAGATTGGGTACAGGGGGTAGGAAAACTGTTTTTT. The encoded protein is CASSEDWVQGVGKLFF. The V call is TRBV2, the J call TRBJ1-4, with 8 positions matching TRBD1. Per germline, CDR1 SNHLY and CDR2 FYNNEI. With V trimmed by 1 base and J by 10 bases, 11 bases remained unmatched. The CDR3 covers 16 residues.

CDR3 sequence (DNA): TGTGCCAGCACGAAGGGACTAGCGAACTACAATGAGCAGTTCTTC. This translates into CASTKGLANYNEQFF. The chain employs TRBV3-1 (or the pseudogene TRBV3-2) and TRBJ2-1; 10 nucleotides line up with TRBD2. The germline gives CDR1 LGHDT, CDR2 YNNKEL (reference sequence). CDR3 size: 15 residues. V trimming: 7 bases; J trimming: 3 bases; junction bases outside the gene matches: 6.

The rearrangement uses TRBV18 and TRBJ2-3; TRBD1 matches 9 bases. The CDR3 totals 14 residues. With V trimmed by 3 bases and J by 5 bases, 3 bases remained unmatched. CDR1 and CDR2 from the germline V gene are KGHSH and LQKENI. The CDR3 DNA sequence: TGTGCCAGCTCACCGGGACAGGGTCAAGATACGCAGTATTTT. Residues: CASSPGQGQDTQYF.

This chain joins TRBV5-6 and TRBJ1-3; D unclear. The V and J ends lost 0 bases and 7 bases respectively, with 5 bases between them. Germline CDR1 reads SGHDT; CDR2 reads YYEEEE. The CDR3 has 12 amino acids. CDR3 residues: CASSLAGNTIYF. CDR3 DNA: TGTGCCAGCAGCTTGGCAGGTAACACCATATATTTT.

This clone was recorded only once. CDR3 DNA sequence: TGTGCCAGCAGCTTGGGGCAGGACAGGGAGACCCAGTACTTC. Protein product: CASSLGQDRETQYF. The rearrangement joins TRBV5-4 to TRBJ2-5; 7 nucleotides align to TRBD1. CDR1 and CDR2 (germline): SGHNT, YYREEE (reference sequence). This CDR3 has 14 amino acids. V shed 0 bases, J shed 5 bases, and the junction held 4 bases outside the gene matches.

The V call is TRBV28, the J call TRBJ2-3, with 7 nucleotides matching TRBD1. Germline lookup yields CDR1 MDHEN and CDR2 SYDVKM. The CDR3 is 15 amino acids. V shed 4 bases, J shed 2 bases, and the junction held 6 bases outside the gene matches. CDR3 sequence (DNA): TGTGCCAGCAGTTCCTGGGACAGCCTCACAGATACGCAGTATTTT. Protein sequence: CASSSWDSLTDTQYF.

The V gene is TRBV3-1 (or the pseudogene TRBV3-2), the J gene TRBJ1-1, with 7 bases aligning to TRBD1. Per germline, CDR1 LGHDT and CDR2 YNNKEL (reference sequence). Losses at the gene ends were 5 bases for V and 6 bases for J; bases not matched to a gene: 9. The CDR3 length is 14 residues. CDR3 amino acids: CASSYLQGTAEAFF. CDR3 nucleotide sequence: TGTGCCAGCAGCTACCTACAGGGGACCGCTGAAGCTTTCTTT.

This chain links TRBV6-5 with TRBJ1-5; D is unresolved. The germline V gene encodes CDR1 MNHEY and CDR2 SVGAGI. With 0 bases removed from V and 1 base from J, the gap between germline ends came to 7 bases. The CDR3 runs 15 residues. For the CDR3, the DNA is TGTGCCAGCAGTTACTCGACATCGAGCAATCAGCCCCAGCATTTT. It is translated as CASSYSTSSNQPQHF.

The rearrangement joins TRBV27 to TRBJ1-5, with 8 nucleotides matching TRBD1. The germline CDR1 and CDR2 sequences are MNHEY and SMNVEV (reference sequence). Trimming removed 3 bases from V and 3 bases from J; junction bases left unmatched: 1. The CDR3 contains 14 residues. The CDR3 DNA sequence: TGTGCCAGCAGTTTCCAGGGGGCCAATCAGCCCCAGCATTTT. It encodes CASSFQGANQPQHF.

This clone was recorded many times. The J gene is TRBJ2-7, the V gene TRBV28; 8 nucleotides align to TRBD2. J lost 3 bases, V lost 3 bases, and 10 bases had no gene match. The germline gives CDR1 MDHEN, CDR2 SYDVKM. This CDR3 contains 16 residues. CDR3 in DNA: TGTGCCAGCAGTTTCCCCGCGGGAGGCCTCTTCTACGAGCAGTACTTC. Its translation: CASSFPAGGLFYEQYF.

The CDR3 sequence: CASSGSSALPSYEQYF. The CDR3 region has the DNA TGCGCCAGCAGCGGCTCTAGCGCTCTCCCATCCTACGAGCAGTACTTC. The chain recombines TRBV5-1 with TRBJ2-7, with a weak D call TRBD2 (6 bases). The CDR3 consists of 16 residues. The V gene lost 4 bases and the J gene lost 1 base, with 18 bases spanning the gap. Per germline, CDR1 SGHRS and CDR2 YFSETQ.